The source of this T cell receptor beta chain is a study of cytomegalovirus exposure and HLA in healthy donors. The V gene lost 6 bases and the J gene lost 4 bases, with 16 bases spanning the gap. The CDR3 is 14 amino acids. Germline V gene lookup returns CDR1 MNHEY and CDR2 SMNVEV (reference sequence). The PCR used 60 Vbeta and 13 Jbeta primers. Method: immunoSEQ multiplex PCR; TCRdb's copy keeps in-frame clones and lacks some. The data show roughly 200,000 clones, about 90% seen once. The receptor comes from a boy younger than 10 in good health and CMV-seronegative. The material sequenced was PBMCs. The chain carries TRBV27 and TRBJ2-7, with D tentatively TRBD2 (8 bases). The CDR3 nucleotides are TGTGCCAGCAGCCCGGGAGGGGGCAGGTACGAGCAGTACTTC. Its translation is CASSPGGGRYEQYF.